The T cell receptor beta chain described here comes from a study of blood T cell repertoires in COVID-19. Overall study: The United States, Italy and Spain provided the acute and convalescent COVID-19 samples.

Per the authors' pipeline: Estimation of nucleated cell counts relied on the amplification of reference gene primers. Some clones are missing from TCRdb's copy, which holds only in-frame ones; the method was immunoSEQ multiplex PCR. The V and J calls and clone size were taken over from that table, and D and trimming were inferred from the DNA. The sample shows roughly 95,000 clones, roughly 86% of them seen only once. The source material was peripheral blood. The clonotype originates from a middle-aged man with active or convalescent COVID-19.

For the CDR3, the DNA is TGTGCCAGCAGTTTCCAGACTAGCCGGACAGATACGCAGTATTTT. This gives the protein CASSFQTSRTDTQYF. The chain carries TRBV6-6 and TRBJ2-3; the match to TRBD2 covers 7 bases. The J segment lost 3 bases and the V segment lost 4 bases, leaving 7 bases of the junction unmatched. There are 15 residues in the CDR3. Per germline, CDR1 MNHNY and CDR2 SVGAGI (reference sequence).